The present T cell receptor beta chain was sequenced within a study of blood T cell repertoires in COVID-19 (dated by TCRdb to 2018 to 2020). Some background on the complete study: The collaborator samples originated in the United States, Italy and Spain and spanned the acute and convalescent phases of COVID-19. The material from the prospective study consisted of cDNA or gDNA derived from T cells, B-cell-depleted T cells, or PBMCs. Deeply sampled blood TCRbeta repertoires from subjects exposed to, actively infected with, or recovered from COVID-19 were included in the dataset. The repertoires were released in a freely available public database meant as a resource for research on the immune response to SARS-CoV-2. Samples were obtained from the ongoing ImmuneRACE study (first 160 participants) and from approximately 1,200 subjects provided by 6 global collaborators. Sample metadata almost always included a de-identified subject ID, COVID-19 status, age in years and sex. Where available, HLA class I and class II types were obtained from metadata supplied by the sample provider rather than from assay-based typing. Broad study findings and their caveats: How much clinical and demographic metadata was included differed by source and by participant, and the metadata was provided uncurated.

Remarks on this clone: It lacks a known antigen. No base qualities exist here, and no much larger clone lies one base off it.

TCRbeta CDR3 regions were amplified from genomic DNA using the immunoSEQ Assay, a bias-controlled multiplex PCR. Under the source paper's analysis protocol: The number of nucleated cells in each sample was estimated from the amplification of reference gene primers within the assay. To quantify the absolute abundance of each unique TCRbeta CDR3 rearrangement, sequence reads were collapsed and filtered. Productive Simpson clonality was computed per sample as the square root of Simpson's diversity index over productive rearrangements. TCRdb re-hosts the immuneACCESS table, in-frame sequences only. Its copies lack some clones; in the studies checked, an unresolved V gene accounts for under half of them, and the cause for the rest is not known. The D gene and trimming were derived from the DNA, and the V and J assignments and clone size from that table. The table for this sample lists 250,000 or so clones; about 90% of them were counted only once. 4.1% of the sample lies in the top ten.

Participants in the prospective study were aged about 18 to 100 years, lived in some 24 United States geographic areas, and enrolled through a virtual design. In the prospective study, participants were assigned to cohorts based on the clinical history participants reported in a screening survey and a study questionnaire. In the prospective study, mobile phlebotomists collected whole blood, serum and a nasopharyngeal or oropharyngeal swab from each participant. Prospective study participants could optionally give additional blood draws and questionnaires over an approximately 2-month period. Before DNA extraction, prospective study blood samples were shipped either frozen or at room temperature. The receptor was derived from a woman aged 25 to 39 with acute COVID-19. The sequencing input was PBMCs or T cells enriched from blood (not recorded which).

The nucleotide sequence reads as follows: TGTGCCAGCAGCCCCCGTAGCGGGACGGGTCCAGATACGCAGTATTTT. Protein translation: CASSPRSGTGPDTQYF. The sequence joins TRBV7-9 to TRBJ2-3, and 8 junctional nucleotides match TRBD2. Counted from cysteine to phenylalanine, this CDR3 has 16 amino acids. Only the CDR3 region is kept as DNA, spanning 48 bases read in frame from base 1. From a lookup of the germline V gene (reference sequence), CDR1 and CDR2 are SEHNR and FQNEAQ. V is trimmed back by 5 bases and J by 4 bases, and the junction contains 11 bases that no gene match accounts for.